The 30 T cell receptor beta chains below all came from one sample that was sequenced in a study of T cells in localized non-small cell lung cancer. The assay was immunoSEQ multiplex PCR, and TCRdb's table has in-frame clones only and misses some. Found here are about 28,000 clones, about 90% of them singletons; the top ten hold roughly 4%. The specimen comprised peripheral blood mononuclear cells, sampled before any cancer treatment. Receptor source: a woman between 35 and 75 years old with stage III lung adenocarcinoma.

This clone has only a few counts. The CDR3 sequence is CASSLAITGGANTGELFF. DNA for the CDR3: TGTGCCAGCAGCTTAGCCATTACAGGGGGCGCGAACACCGGGGAGCTGTTTTTT. The chain recombines TRBV7-2 with TRBJ2-2; TRBD1 aligns across 9 bases. The CDR3 covers 18 residues. Trimming took 0 bases from V and 0 from J; bases not matched to a gene: 5. Germline CDR1 is SGHTA and CDR2 is FQGNSA.

This clone has a single count. This chain uses TRBV6-4 with TRBJ2-7; D is possibly TRBD1 or TRBD2 (5 bases each). The V end was cut by 3 bases, the J end by 7 bases, with 7 bases between. This CDR3 has 11 amino acids. The germline CDR1 and CDR2 sequences are MRHNA and SNTAGT. CDR3 DNA: TGTGCCAGCAGTGAGAGGGGAGAGCAGTACTTC. It yields the protein CASSERGEQYF.

This clone was detected only a few times. This rearrangement joins TRBV30 to TRBJ1-1; D is uncertain. This CDR3 is 14 amino acids long. With 3 bases removed from V and 2 bases from J, the gap between germline ends came to 13 bases. Germline CDR1 and CDR2: GTSNPN and SVGIG (reference sequence). CDR3 nucleotide sequence: TGTGCCTGGAGCGCCTTAAGCCCTAACACTGAAGCTTTCTTT. Protein sequence: CAWSALSPNTEAFF.

In its sample, this clone was seen a few times. The CDR3 region has the DNA TGCGCCAGCAGTATCCGGGTTAACGGGGAGCTGTTTTTT. Its translation is CASSIRVNGELFF. The chain carries TRBV10-2 and TRBJ2-2; D unresolved. The CDR3 covers 13 residues. CDR1 is WSHSY and CDR2 is SAAADI in the germline V gene. Between the trimmed V and J ends, which lost 5 bases and 7 bases, there was a span of 11 bases.

The V gene is TRBV19, the J gene TRBJ2-3; tentative D call: TRBD2 (5 bases). CDR1 and CDR2 from the germline V gene are LNHDA and SQIVND (reference sequence). V lost 2 bases, J lost 2 bases, and 8 bases lay in between. The CDR3 totals 14 residues. The CDR3 sequence: CASSIKRATDTQYF. The CDR3 bases are TGTGCCAGTAGTATAAAGAGGGCCACAGATACGCAGTATTTT.

The chain employs TRBV5-1 and TRBJ2-7, with D tentatively TRBD1 (6 bases). CDR1 SGHRS and CDR2 YFSETQ come from the germline V gene. Trimming left V 5 bases short and J 4 bases short, with 19 bases between. This CDR3 contains 15 residues. The CDR3: CASRTGHQSAYEQYF. The CDR3 DNA reads as TGCGCCAGCAGAACGGGACACCAATCTGCATACGAGCAGTACTTC.

The chain is built from TRBV9 and TRBJ1-2; TRBD1 aligns across 8 bases. Unmatched junction bases numbered 3, after V lost 2 bases and J lost 0 bases. This CDR3 region has 15 residues. CDR1 and CDR2 from the germline V gene are SGDLS and YYNGEE. This chain's CDR3 is CASSVDRGSNYGYTF. The CDR3 DNA follows: TGTGCCAGCAGCGTCGACAGGGGATCTAACTATGGCTACACCTTC.

This chain connects TRBV10-3 to TRBJ1-2; D unclear. Germline values: CDR1 ENHRY, CDR2 SYGVKD. V lost 0 bases to trimming and J lost 0 bases, with 5 bases between them. This CDR3 has 14 amino acids. CDR3 DNA: TGTGCCATCAGTGAGTCTCCAACTAACTATGGCTACACCTTC. It translates to CAISESPTNYGYTF.

This chain joins TRBV28 and TRBJ2-3; 10 nucleotides line up with TRBD1. V was clipped by 6 bases and J by 3 bases; unmatched bases: 9. In germline, CDR1 is MDHEN, CDR2 SYDVKM. The CDR3 sequence is 16 residues long. The CDR3 sequence is CASREGDRGTTDTQYF. The CDR3 bases are TGTGCCAGCAGGGAGGGGGACAGGGGAACTACAGATACGCAGTATTTT.

The chain links TRBV29-1 to TRBJ2-1; D may be TRBD2 (6 bases). Trimming took off 5 bases at V and 7 bases at J, with 12 bases between the two ends. This CDR3 has 12 residues. Germline CDR1 SQVTM, CDR2 ANQGSEA. CDR3 sequence reads: CSVLRESNEQFF. As DNA, the CDR3 is TGCAGCGTTCTACGGGAGAGTAATGAGCAGTTCTTC.

The chain links TRBV5-4 to TRBJ2-5; D might be TRBD1 (5 bases). CDR1 and CDR2 from the germline V gene are SGHNT and YYREEE (reference sequence). V was shortened by 0 bases and J by 5 bases, with 14 bases between the two germline ends. This CDR3 is 15 amino acids long. The CDR3 region has the DNA TGTGCCAGCAGCTTGGGGGGCCCTCAGAGGGAGACCCAGTACTTC. Residues: CASSLGGPQRETQYF.

This rearrangement joins TRBV6-5 to TRBJ1-1; D remains unclear. Germline V CDR1 and CDR2: MNHEY, SVGAGI. V dropped 2 bases and J dropped 0 bases, with 10 bases sitting between them. This CDR3 has 15 amino acids. The CDR3 nucleotides read TGTGCCAGCAGTTACCTAGGGAGGCTGAACACTGAAGCTTTCTTT. This codes for CASSYLGRLNTEAFF.

The genes are TRBV11-2 and TRBJ1-4; D is perhaps TRBD1 (6 bases). CDR1 and CDR2 (germline): SGHAT, FQNNGV. The V gene lost 3 bases and the J gene lost 4 bases, with 18 bases spanning the gap. CDR3 length equals 17 residues. The CDR3 is CASSLGAGSIHNEKLFF. In DNA form, the CDR3 reads TGTGCCAGCAGCTTGGGGGCAGGGAGTATTCATAATGAAAAACTGTTTTTT.

The chain is built from TRBV5-5 and TRBJ2-1, with 9 bases aligning to TRBD2. After removal of 4 bases from V and 3 bases from J, the junction contained 11 bases not matched to a gene. Germline values: CDR1 SGHKS, CDR2 YYEKEE (reference sequence). The CDR3 is 17 amino acids. The CDR3 nucleotides are TGTGCCAGCAGCCCAGACGGGCGGGAGGGATACTACAATGAGCAGTTCTTC. Amino acids: CASSPDGREGYYNEQFF.

This sequence joins TRBV27 and TRBJ1-4, with 8 nucleotides matching TRBD1. Germline V gene sequence: CDR1 MNHEY, CDR2 SMNVEV (reference sequence). Unmatched junction bases numbered 5, after V lost 5 bases and J lost 6 bases. The CDR3 runs to 14 residues. The CDR3 sequence: CASSPRQGYEKLFF. CDR3 in DNA: TGTGCCAGCAGTCCTAGACAGGGGTATGAAAAACTGTTTTTT.

This chain's CDR3 is CASSYQETQYF. The CDR3 DNA reads TGTGCCAGCAGTTACCAAGAGACCCAGTACTTC. This chain connects TRBV6-1 to TRBJ2-5; D is unresolved. The ends were cut back, 5 bases at V and 0 bases at J, with 1 base in the middle. The CDR3 is 11 amino acids. Germline V gene lookup returns CDR1 MNHNS and CDR2 SASEGT.

V gene TRBV19 combines with J gene TRBJ2-6, with 7 bases identical to TRBD2. Per the germline V gene, CDR1 is LNHDA and CDR2 is SQIVND (reference sequence). The CDR3 runs to 18 residues. Losses at the gene ends were 5 bases for V and 2 bases for J; bases not matched to a gene: 12. As DNA, the CDR3 is TGTGCCAGTAGTCCCGAGGGCGGGAGTAGGACTGGGGCCAACGTCCTGACTTTC. Encoded protein: CASSPEGGSRTGANVLTF.

This chain links TRBV6-6 with TRBJ2-7; 10 bases map to TRBD2. CDR3 length: 15 amino acids. Germline V gene sequence: CDR1 MNHNY, CDR2 SVGAGI (reference sequence). The V and J ends lost 7 bases and 5 bases, in that order; junction bases with no gene match: 11. The CDR3 nucleotides read TGTGCCAGCAACCACCTAGCGGGAGTGTTCGACGAGCAGTACTTC. Translation gives CASNHLAGVFDEQYF.

J is TRBJ1-1 and V is TRBV2; D perhaps matches TRBD1 (6 bases). Germline V gives CDR1 SNHLY, CDR2 FYNNEI. Trimming removed 0 bases at V and 11 bases at J, with 13 bases between. CDR3 length: 13 residues. CDR3 sequence: CASSEALGAGAFF. The CDR3 DNA sequence: TGTGCCAGCAGTGAAGCGCTGGGGGCGGGGGCTTTCTTT.

Only a few counts were recorded for this clone. The chain employs TRBV10-3 and TRBJ2-3; possibly TRBD1 for D (7 bases). The ends were cut back, 4 bases at V and 5 bases at J, with 19 bases in the middle. This CDR3 is 16 amino acids long. Germline values: CDR1 ENHRY, CDR2 SYGVKD. The DNA for the CDR3 is TGTGCCATCAGTGGTCCCAGGGGGGCCTCAGTAGATACGCAGTATTTT. Encoded protein: CAISGPRGASVDTQYF.

This rearrangement joins TRBV6-6 to TRBJ2-7; the match to TRBD2 covers 7 bases. Per the germline V gene, CDR1 is MNHNY and CDR2 is SVGAGI (reference sequence). This CDR3 is built from 15 residues. Trimming took 6 bases from V and 2 from J; bases not matched to a gene: 10. The DNA for the CDR3 is TGTGCCAGCAGCCACGGAGGGGAGGGAACCTACGAGCAGTACTTC. As protein: CASSHGGEGTYEQYF.

The chain joins TRBV10-3 to TRBJ1-5; D is unresolved. CDR1 is ENHRY, CDR2 SYGVKD, per germline. The CDR3 sequence is 13 residues long. Trimming left V 4 bases short and J 4 bases short, with 8 bases between. CDR3 sequence reads: CAISGGVNQPQHF. The CDR3 DNA reads TGTGCCATCAGTGGTGGGGTTAATCAGCCCCAGCATTTT.

The gene calls are TRBV18 and TRBJ2-7; TRBD2 might be the D (6 bases). From germline, CDR1 is KGHSH and CDR2 LQKENI. This CDR3 is 11 amino acids long. The V gene lost 4 bases and the J gene lost 7 bases, with 8 bases spanning the gap. CDR3 residues: CASSRGEEQYF. CDR3 bases: TGTGCCAGCTCACGGGGGGAAGAGCAGTACTTC.

This sequence joins TRBV11-2 and TRBJ1-4, with a possible D match to TRBD1 (5 bases). CDR1 is SGHAT, CDR2 FQNNGV, per germline. V was trimmed by 6 bases and J by 0 bases, leaving 8 bases between them. This CDR3 is 14 amino acids long. The CDR3 bases are TGTGCCAGCAGTCCAGGGCCAACTAATGAAAAACTGTTTTTT. Its protein product is CASSPGPTNEKLFF.

The rearrangement uses TRBV19 and TRBJ1-1; D is unresolved. The CDR3 spans 14 residues. Germline CDR1 LNHDA, CDR2 SQIVND (reference sequence). The ends were cut back, 1 base at V and 0 bases at J, with 6 bases in the middle. CDR3 nucleotides: TGTGCCAGTAGTATAGTCAGCGTGAACACTGAAGCTTTCTTT. This sequence encodes CASSIVSVNTEAFF.

The chain recombines TRBV5-4 with TRBJ2-1; 12 positions match TRBD1. V dropped 4 bases and J dropped 10; count of bases not matched to a gene: 3. This CDR3 region has 13 residues. The germline CDR1 and CDR2 sequences are SGHNT and YYREEE (reference sequence). The CDR3 here is CASSTGTGGEQFF. As DNA, the CDR3 is TGTGCCAGCAGCACCGGGACAGGGGGCGAGCAGTTCTTC.

The genes are TRBV7-9 and TRBJ2-6; 8 nucleotides agree with TRBD1. Germline trimming cut 3 bases from V and 2 bases from J; bases unmatched to any gene: 0. The germline V gene encodes CDR1 SEHNR and CDR2 FQNEAQ (reference sequence). This CDR3 comprises 15 residues. The CDR3 sequence: CASSLDRAGANVLTF. CDR3 sequence (DNA): TGTGCCAGCAGCTTGGACAGGGCTGGGGCCAACGTCCTGACTTTC.

CDR3 residues: CASSLDRASNEQFF. CDR3 nucleotide sequence: TGTGCCAGCAGCTTAGATCGTGCCTCCAATGAGCAGTTCTTC. V gene TRBV7-2 combines with J gene TRBJ2-1; no firm D call. CDR1 is SGHTA, CDR2 FQGNSA, per germline. V lost 1 base to trimming and J lost 6 bases, with 10 bases between them. The CDR3 runs 14 residues.

CDR3 in DNA: TGTGCCACCAGTATTGACAGGGGATCTAGTGAAAAACTGTTTTTT. It specifies CATSIDRGSSEKLFF. The chain employs TRBV15 and TRBJ1-4, with 8 bases lining up with TRBD1. This CDR3 spans 15 amino acids. J was trimmed by 7 bases and V by 6 bases; bases with no gene match: 10. Germline V lookup: CDR1 LNHNV, CDR2 YYDKDF (reference sequence).

This clone was counted once. This chain joins TRBV27 and TRBJ2-7; tentative D call: TRBD1 (5 bases). The CDR3 contains 15 residues. Germline CDR1 reads MNHEY; CDR2 reads SMNVEV (reference sequence). Between the trimmed V and J ends, which lost 2 bases and 3 bases, there was a span of 14 bases. The CDR3 sequence is CASSLAGLHFYEQYF. Here the CDR3 DNA reads TGTGCCAGCAGTTTAGCAGGGCTCCATTTCTACGAGCAGTACTTC.